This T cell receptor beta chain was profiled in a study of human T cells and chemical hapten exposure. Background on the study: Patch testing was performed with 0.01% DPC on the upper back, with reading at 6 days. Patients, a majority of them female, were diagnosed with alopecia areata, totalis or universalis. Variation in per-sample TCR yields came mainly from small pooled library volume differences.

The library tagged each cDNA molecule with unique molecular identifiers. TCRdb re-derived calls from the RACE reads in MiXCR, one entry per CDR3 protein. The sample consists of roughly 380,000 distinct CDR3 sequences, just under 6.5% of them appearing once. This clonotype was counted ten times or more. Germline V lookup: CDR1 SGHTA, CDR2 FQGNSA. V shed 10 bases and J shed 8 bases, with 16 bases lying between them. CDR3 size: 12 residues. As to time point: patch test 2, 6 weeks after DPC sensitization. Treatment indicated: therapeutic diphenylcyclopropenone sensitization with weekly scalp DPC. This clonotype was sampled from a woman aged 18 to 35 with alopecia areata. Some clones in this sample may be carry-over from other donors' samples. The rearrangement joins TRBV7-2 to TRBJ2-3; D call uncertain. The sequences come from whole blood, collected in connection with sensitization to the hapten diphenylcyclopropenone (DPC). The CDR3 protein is CAISPHPTTQYF. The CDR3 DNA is TGTGCCATCTCACCCCACCCGACTACGCAGTATTTT.